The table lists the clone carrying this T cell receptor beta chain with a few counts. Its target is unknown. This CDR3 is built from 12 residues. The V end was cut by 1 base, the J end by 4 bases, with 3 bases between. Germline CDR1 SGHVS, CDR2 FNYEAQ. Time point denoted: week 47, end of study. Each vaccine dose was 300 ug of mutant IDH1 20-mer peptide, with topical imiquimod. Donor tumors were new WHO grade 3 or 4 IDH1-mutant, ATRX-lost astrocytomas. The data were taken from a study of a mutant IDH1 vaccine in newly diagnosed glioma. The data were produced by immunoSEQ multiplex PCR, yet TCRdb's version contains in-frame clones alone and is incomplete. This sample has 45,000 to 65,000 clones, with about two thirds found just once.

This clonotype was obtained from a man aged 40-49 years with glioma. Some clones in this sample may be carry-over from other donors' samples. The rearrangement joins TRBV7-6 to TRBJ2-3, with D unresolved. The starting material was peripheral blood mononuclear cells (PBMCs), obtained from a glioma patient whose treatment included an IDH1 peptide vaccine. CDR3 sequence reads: CASSLVADTQYF. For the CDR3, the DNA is TGTGCCAGCAGCTTAGTGGCAGATACGCAGTATTTT.